This T cell receptor (beta chain) was identified in a study of blood T cell repertoires in COVID-19. Per germline, CDR1 LGHDT and CDR2 YNNKEL (reference sequence). V was trimmed by 1 base and J by 6 bases, leaving 7 bases between them. This CDR3 is 12 amino acids long. Some clones are missing from TCRdb's copy, which holds only in-frame ones; the method was immunoSEQ multiplex PCR. The table lists 250,000 to 350,000 clones, around four fifths of them singletons. This chain links TRBV3-1 (or the pseudogene TRBV3-2) with TRBJ2-7; D is uncertain. Sequencing was performed on peripheral blood. The clonotype was recovered from a woman aged 45-65 years with acute or convalescent COVID-19. The DNA for the CDR3 is TGTGCCAGCAGCCAAGGGGCAGGCGAGCAGTACTTC. Translating gives CASSQGAGEQYF.